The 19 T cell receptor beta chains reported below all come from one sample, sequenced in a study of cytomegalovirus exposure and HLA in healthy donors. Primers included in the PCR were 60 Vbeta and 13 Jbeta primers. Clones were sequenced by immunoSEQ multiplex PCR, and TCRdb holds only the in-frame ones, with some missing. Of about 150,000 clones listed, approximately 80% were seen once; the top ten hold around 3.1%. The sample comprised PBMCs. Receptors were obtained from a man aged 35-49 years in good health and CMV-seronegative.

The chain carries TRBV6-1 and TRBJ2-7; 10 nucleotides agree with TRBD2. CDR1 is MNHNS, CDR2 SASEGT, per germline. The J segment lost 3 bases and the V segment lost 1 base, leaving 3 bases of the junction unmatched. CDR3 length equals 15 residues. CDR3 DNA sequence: TGTGCCAGCAGTGAAGTTGGACTAGCGGACTACGAGCAGTACTTC. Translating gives CASSEVGLADYEQYF.

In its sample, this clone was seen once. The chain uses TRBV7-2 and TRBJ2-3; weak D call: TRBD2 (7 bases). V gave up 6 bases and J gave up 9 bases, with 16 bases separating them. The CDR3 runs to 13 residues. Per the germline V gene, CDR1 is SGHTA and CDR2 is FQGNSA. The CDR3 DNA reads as TGTGCCAGCAGTCTCTCGTGGGGGGGCACGCAGTATTTT. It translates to CASSLSWGGTQYF.

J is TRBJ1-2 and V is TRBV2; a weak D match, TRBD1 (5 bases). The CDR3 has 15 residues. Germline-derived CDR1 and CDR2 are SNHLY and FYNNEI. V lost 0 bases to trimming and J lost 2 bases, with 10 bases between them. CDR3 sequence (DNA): TGTGCCAGCAGTGAAGCGATGGGGCGCAACTATGGCTACACCTTC. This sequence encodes CASSEAMGRNYGYTF.

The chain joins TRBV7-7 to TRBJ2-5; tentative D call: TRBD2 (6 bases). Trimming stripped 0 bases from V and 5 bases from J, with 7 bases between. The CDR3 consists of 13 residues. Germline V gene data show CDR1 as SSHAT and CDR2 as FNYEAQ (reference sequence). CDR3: CASSLAGGETQYF. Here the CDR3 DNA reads TGTGCCAGCAGCTTAGCGGGAGGTGAGACCCAGTACTTC.

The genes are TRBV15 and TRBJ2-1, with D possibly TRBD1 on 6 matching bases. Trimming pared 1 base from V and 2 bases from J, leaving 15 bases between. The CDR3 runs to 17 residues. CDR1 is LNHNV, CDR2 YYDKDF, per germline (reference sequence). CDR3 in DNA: TGTGCCACCAGCAGAGGTGGGGGCGCGACCGCCTACAATGAGCAGTTCTTC. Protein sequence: CATSRGGGATAYNEQFF.

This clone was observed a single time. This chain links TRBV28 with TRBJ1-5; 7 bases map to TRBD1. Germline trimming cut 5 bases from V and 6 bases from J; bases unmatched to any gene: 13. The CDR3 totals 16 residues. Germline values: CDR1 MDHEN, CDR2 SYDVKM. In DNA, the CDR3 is TGTGCCAGCAGTCGGGGGCCAGGGGGAAGTCGTCAGCCCCAGCATTTT. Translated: CASSRGPGGSRQPQHF.

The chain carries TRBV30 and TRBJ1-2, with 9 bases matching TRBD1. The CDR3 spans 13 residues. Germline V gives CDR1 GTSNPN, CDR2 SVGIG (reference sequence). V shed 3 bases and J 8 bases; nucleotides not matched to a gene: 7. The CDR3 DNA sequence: TGTGCCTGGAGGCCGACAGGGGGTGGCGGCTACACCTTC. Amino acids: CAWRPTGGGGYTF.

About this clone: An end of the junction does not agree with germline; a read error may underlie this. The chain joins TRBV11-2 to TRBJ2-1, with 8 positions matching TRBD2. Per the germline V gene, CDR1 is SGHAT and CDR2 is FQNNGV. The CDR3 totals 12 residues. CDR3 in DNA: TGTGCCAGCAGCCTCCTTCGAGCGGGGGTTATCTTC. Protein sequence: CASSLLRAGVIF.

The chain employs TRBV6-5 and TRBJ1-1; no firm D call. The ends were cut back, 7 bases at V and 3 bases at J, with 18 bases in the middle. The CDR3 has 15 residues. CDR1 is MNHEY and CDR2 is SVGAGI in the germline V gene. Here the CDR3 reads CASTAPGDMDTEAFF. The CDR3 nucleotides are TGTGCCAGCACGGCACCGGGTGATATGGACACTGAAGCTTTCTTT.

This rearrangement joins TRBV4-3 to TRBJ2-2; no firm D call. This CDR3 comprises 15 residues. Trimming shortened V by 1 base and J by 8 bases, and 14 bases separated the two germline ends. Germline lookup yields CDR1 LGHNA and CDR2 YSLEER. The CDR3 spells CASSQGQRPVGELFF. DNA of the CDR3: TGCGCCAGCAGCCAAGGGCAGAGGCCCGTTGGGGAGCTGTTTTTT.

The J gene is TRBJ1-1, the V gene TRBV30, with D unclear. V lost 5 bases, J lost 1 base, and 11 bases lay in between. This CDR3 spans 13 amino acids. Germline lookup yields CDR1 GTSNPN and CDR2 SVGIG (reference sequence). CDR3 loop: CAWGRNRNTEAFF. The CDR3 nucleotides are TGTGCCTGGGGTCGAAACAGGAACACTGAAGCTTTCTTT.

This CDR3 is CASSPTPGTGVEQYF. The CDR3 DNA reads as TGTGCCAGCAGCCCTACACCAGGAACAGGTGTGGAGCAGTACTTC. V and J are TRBV28 and TRBJ2-7; D might be TRBD1 (5 bases). Trimming took 6 bases from V and 7 from J, leaving 22 bases between them. Germline V lookup: CDR1 MDHEN, CDR2 SYDVKM. There are 15 residues in the CDR3.

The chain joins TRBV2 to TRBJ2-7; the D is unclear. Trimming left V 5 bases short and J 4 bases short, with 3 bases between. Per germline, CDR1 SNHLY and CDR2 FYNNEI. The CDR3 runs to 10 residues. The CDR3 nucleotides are TGTGCCAGCAGTTCTTACGAGCAGTACTTC. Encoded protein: CASSSYEQYF.

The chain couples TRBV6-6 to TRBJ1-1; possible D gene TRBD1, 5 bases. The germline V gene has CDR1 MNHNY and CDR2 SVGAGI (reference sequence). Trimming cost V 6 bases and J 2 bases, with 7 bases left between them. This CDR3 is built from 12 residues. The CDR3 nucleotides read TGTGCCAGCAGAGACAGTAACACTGAAGCTTTCTTT. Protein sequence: CASRDSNTEAFF.

CDR3 coding DNA: TGTGCCAGCAGCTTCCCGGGGGAGAGGAGGAGCACAGATACGCAGTATTTT. It is translated as CASSFPGERRSTDTQYF. J is TRBJ2-3 and V is TRBV13; a weak D match, TRBD2 (6 bases). CDR3 length: 17 amino acids. V lost 3 bases and J lost 0, with 16 bases in between. Per the germline V gene, CDR1 is PRHDT and CDR2 is FYEKMQ (reference sequence).

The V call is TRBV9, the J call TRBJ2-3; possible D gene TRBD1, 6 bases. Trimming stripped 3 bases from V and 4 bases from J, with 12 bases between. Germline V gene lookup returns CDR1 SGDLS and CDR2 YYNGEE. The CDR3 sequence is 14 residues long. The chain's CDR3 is CASSGTGSPDTQYF. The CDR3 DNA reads TGTGCCAGCAGCGGAACAGGGAGCCCAGATACGCAGTATTTT.

The chain's CDR3 is CASGGSSTAWDQPQHF. The DNA of the CDR3 is TGTGCCAGCGGAGGGAGTTCGACAGCCTGGGATCAGCCCCAGCATTTT. V gene TRBV27 combines with J gene TRBJ1-5, with TRBD1 as a possible D gene (5 bases). The V and J ends lost 8 bases and 5 bases respectively, with 22 bases between them. The CDR3 sequence is 16 residues long. Germline CDR1 and CDR2: MNHEY and SMNVEV (reference sequence).

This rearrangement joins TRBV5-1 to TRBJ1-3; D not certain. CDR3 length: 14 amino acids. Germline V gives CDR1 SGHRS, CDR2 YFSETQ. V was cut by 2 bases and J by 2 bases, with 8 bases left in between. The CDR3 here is CASSLSGTGNTIYF. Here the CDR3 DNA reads TGCGCCAGCAGCTTATCAGGCACTGGAAACACCATATATTTT.

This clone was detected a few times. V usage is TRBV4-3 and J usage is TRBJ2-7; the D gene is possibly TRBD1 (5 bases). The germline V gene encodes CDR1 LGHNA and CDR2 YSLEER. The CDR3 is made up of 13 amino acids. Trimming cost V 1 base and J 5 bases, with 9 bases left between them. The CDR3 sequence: CASSQVKGDEQYF. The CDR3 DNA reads TGCGCCAGCAGCCAAGTCAAAGGGGACGAGCAGTACTTC.